This T cell receptor (beta chain) was found in a study of control samples from healthy donors and cancer patients. Using immunoSEQ multiplex PCR, the repertoire was profiled, and TCRdb retains in-frame clones only, with some absent. The sample yields 250,000 to 300,000 clones, around 79% seen once. There are 18 residues in the CDR3. V gave up 0 bases and J gave up 0 bases, with 15 bases separating them. V is TRBV23-1 and J is TRBJ1-3; D is unclear. TRBV23-1 is filed as an ORF, its function uncertain. The sample taken for sequencing was PBMCs. This sequence originates from an older woman with lung cancer. The CDR3 nucleotides read TGCGCCAGCAGTCAATCGGAGATGGAGACCTGCTCTGGAAACACCATATATTTT. It encodes CASSQSEMETCSGNTIYF.